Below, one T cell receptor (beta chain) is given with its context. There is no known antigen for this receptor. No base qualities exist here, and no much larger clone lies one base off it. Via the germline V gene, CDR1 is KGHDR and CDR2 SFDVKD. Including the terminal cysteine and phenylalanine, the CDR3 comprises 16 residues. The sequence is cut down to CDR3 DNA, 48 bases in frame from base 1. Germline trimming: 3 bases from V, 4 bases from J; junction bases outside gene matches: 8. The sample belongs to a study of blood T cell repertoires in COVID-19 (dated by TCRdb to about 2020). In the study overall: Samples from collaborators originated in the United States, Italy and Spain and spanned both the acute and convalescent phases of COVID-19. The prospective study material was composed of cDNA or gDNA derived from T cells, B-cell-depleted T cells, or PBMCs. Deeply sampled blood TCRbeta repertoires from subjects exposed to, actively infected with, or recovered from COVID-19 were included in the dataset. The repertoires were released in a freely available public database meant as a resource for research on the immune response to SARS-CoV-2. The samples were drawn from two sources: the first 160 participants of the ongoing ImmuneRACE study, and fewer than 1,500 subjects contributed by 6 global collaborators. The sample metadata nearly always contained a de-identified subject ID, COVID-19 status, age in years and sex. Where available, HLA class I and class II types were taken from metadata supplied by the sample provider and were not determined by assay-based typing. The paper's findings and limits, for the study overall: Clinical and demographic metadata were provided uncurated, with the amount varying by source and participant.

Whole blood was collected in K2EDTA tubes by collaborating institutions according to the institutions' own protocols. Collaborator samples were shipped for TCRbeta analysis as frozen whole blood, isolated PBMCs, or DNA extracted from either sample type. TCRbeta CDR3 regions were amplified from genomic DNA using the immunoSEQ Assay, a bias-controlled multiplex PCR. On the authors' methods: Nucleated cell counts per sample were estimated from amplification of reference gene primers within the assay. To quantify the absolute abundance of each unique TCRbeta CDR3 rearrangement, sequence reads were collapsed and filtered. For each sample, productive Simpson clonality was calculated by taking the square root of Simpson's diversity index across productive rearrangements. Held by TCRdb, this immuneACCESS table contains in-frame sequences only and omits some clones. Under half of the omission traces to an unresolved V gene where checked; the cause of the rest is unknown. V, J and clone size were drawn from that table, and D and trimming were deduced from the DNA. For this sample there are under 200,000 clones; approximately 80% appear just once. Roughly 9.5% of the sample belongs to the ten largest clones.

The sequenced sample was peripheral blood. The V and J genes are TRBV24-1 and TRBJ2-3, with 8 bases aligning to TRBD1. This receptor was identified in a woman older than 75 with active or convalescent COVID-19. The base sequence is TGTGCCACCAGTGATCGCGGACAGGGTGGGTCAGATACGCAGTATTTT. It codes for CATSDRGQGGSDTQYF.